These 21 T cell receptor beta chains were sequenced from one sample in a study of Tregs in tolerant kidney transplant recipients (dated by TCRdb to 2018 to 2020). The library was prepared using the immunoSEQ multiplex PCR assay. Here the immuneACCESS table is served through TCRdb, limited to in-frame sequences with V and J called. Missing clones are a known gap in these copies; in checked studies unresolved V genes cover under half, and the rest lacks a known reason. Counted in this sample were some 70,000 clones; 80% to 95% of them appeared once. The ten largest clones take up around 9.9% of the sample. Reading the label with the study, this specimen's time point is: blood sample drawn before combined kidney and bone marrow transplant. This sample comprised CD8+ T cells from blood, obtained before the transplant. The receptors stem from a human donor who received a combined kidney and bone marrow transplant.

This clone has a single count. V is TRBV6-1 and J is TRBJ1-5, with 7 bases that match TRBD1. This CDR3 comprises 15 residues. CDR1 MNHNS and CDR2 SASEGT come from the germline V gene. The junction had 12 bases not matched to a gene; V was cut back by 6 bases and J by 7 bases. DNA for the CDR3: TGTGCCAGCAGCCGACAGGGAACTTCTGGGCAGCCCCAGCATTTT. It codes for CASSRQGTSGQPQHF.

The chain employs TRBV9 and TRBJ2-1; TRBD2 aligns across 9 bases. This CDR3 region has 16 residues. Per the germline V gene, CDR1 is SGDLS and CDR2 is YYNGEE. V was pared by 0 bases and J by 8 bases, with 9 bases of the junction left unmatched. CDR3: CASSVETGLAMYEQFF. Here the CDR3 DNA reads TGTGCCAGCAGCGTAGAAACGGGACTAGCAATGTATGAGCAGTTCTTC. Combining the CDR3 with reference TRBV9 and TRBJ2-1 gives the whole variable domain DSGVTQTPKHLITATGQRVTLRCSPRSGDLSVYWYQQSLDQGLQFLIQYYNGEERAKGNILERFSAQQFPDLHSELNLSSLELGDSALYFCASSVETGLAMYEQFFGPGTRLTVL.

This rearrangement joins TRBV19 to TRBJ2-1, with 8 bases matching TRBD2. The trim removed 10 bases at V and 4 bases at J, leaving 9 bases unmatched. The germline V gene has CDR1 LNHDA and CDR2 SQIVND (reference sequence). This CDR3 comprises 14 residues. For the CDR3, the DNA is TGTGCCACCGCGGCAAGCGGGGGTTACAATGAGCAGTTCTTC. Translated, it gives CATAASGGYNEQFF.

This chain's CDR3 is CASSVGLAGSYEQYF. The CDR3 DNA sequence: TGTGCCAGCAGCGTAGGACTAGCGGGGTCCTACGAGCAGTACTTC. J is TRBJ2-7 and V is TRBV9, with TRBD2 matching over 11 bases. The CDR3 sequence is 15 residues long. Germline CDR1 reads SGDLS; CDR2 reads YYNGEE. V was clipped by 0 bases and J by 1 base; unmatched bases: 0.

This chain joins TRBV10-3 and TRBJ2-3; a possible D gene is TRBD2 (6 bases). This CDR3 is 13 amino acids long. Germline V gene data show CDR1 as ENHRY and CDR2 as SYGVKD. Trimming pared 6 bases from V and 7 bases from J, leaving 14 bases between. The CDR3 region is CAIRSKGGYTQYF. DNA of the CDR3: TGTGCCATCAGGTCGAAAGGAGGGTATACGCAGTATTTT.

This chain joins TRBV7-6 and TRBJ2-5, with 10 bases fitting TRBD2. This CDR3 contains 17 residues. The V segment lost 1 base and the J segment 5 bases; nucleotides outside the gene matches: 10. Germline assignment: CDR1 SGHVS and CDR2 FNYEAQ. The CDR3 sequence: CASSLEFASGGGETQYF. Written as DNA, the CDR3 is TGTGCCAGCAGCTTAGAGTTCGCTAGCGGGGGCGGGGAGACCCAGTACTTC.

J is TRBJ1-5 and V is TRBV4-3; D remains ambiguous. This CDR3 spans 15 amino acids. Germline V gene data show CDR1 as LGHNA and CDR2 as YSLEER. V lost 4 bases and J 2 bases, leaving 12 bases between the germline ends. CDR3: CASSLHRGGNQPQHF. CDR3 bases: TGCGCCAGCAGCCTTCACCGGGGTGGCAATCAGCCCCAGCATTTT.

CDR3 loop: CASSRHRGDYEQYF. The CDR3 DNA follows: TGTGCCAGCAGTAGACACAGGGGGGACTACGAGCAGTACTTC. The genes are TRBV6-5 and TRBJ2-7; TRBD1 aligns across 8 bases. This CDR3 region has 14 residues. V was pared by 5 bases and J by 3 bases, with 6 bases of the junction left unmatched. Germline assignment: CDR1 MNHEY and CDR2 SVGAGI.

V gene TRBV7-6 combines with J gene TRBJ2-2; tentative D call: TRBD2 (6 bases). V was trimmed by 0 bases and J by 1 base, leaving 6 bases between them. The CDR3 runs to 15 residues. CDR1 SGHVS and CDR2 FNYEAQ come from the germline V gene. In nucleotides, the CDR3 is TGTGCCAGCAGCTTAGCGGGGGGGAACACCGGGGAGCTGTTTTTT. The encoded protein is CASSLAGGNTGELFF.

The chain couples TRBV4-3 to TRBJ1-5, with TRBD1 matching over 9 bases. CDR1 is LGHNA, CDR2 YSLEER, per germline. The CDR3 totals 15 residues. V was pared by 4 bases and J by 7 bases, with 8 bases of the junction left unmatched. The CDR3 region is CASSPGTGMVQPQHF. In DNA form, the CDR3 reads TGCGCCAGCAGCCCCGGGACAGGGATGGTGCAGCCCCAGCATTTT.

The chain employs TRBV4-1 and TRBJ2-4, with 7 bases aligning to TRBD2. CDR1 MGHRA and CDR2 YSYEKL come from the germline V gene. The V segment lost 1 base and the J segment 0 bases; nucleotides outside the gene matches: 3. This CDR3 is 16 amino acids long. The CDR3 sequence: CASSQVSGVAKNIQYF. In DNA, the CDR3 is TGCGCCAGCAGCCAAGTGAGCGGGGTAGCCAAAAACATTCAGTACTTC.

The rearrangement links TRBV7-9 to TRBJ2-5; TRBD2 might be the D (5 bases). There are 14 residues in the CDR3. Deletions cut 1 base from V and 3 bases from J, with 9 bases between. From germline, CDR1 is SEHNR and CDR2 FQNEAQ (reference sequence). This CDR3 is CASSLVYGEETQYF. The DNA for the CDR3 is TGTGCCAGCAGCTTAGTGTACGGGGAAGAGACCCAGTACTTC.

The genes are TRBV7-3 and TRBJ2-7, with a possible D match to TRBD2 (7 bases). The V and J ends lost 5 bases and 3 bases respectively, with 11 bases between them. Per the germline V gene, CDR1 is SGHTA and CDR2 is FQGTGA. This CDR3 comprises 13 residues. CDR3 sequence: CASSEGGIYEQYF. Written as DNA, the CDR3 is TGTGCCAGCAGCGAGGGGGGGATCTACGAGCAGTACTTC.

This CDR3 reads CASSQSGTGGLSSGNTIYF. The CDR3 coding sequence is TGCGCCAGCAGCCAGTCCGGGACAGGGGGCTTGAGCTCTGGAAACACCATATATTTT. The gene calls are TRBV4-3 and TRBJ1-3, with 12 nucleotides matching TRBD1. Germline values: CDR1 LGHNA, CDR2 YSLEER. CDR3 length equals 19 residues. V trimming: 3 bases; J trimming: 0 bases; junction bases outside the gene matches: 9.

V gene TRBV13 combines with J gene TRBJ2-3; 11 bases are a match to TRBD2. V dropped 5 bases and J dropped 6; count of bases not matched to a gene: 10. This CDR3 has 16 residues. The germline CDR1 and CDR2 sequences are PRHDT and FYEKMQ (reference sequence). The CDR3 region has the DNA TGTGCCAGCAGCGCATTAGCGGGGGGGCCAGGGGATACGCAGTATTTT. The encoded protein is CASSALAGGPGDTQYF.

With regard to this clone: Other DNA sequences in the same sample also yield this CDR3. The chain combines TRBV27 with TRBJ1-6; D is unresolved. V was pared by 0 bases and J by 1 base, with 10 bases between. The CDR3 totals 17 residues. Germline assignment: CDR1 MNHEY and CDR2 SMNVEV (reference sequence). The CDR3 DNA reads as TGTGCCAGCAGTTTATCAGCCTTGGAGTCCTATAATTCACCCCTCCACTTT. Protein: CASSLSALESYNSPLHF.

This chain connects TRBV10-2 to TRBJ2-1; D not resolved. The CDR3 is made up of 11 amino acids. V lost 0 bases and J lost 9, with 3 bases in between. Germline values: CDR1 WSHSY, CDR2 SAAADI. In DNA form, the CDR3 reads TGCGCCAGCAGTGAGTCCCTTGAGCAGTTCTTC. Protein product: CASSESLEQFF.

The J gene is TRBJ2-1, the V gene TRBV6-5, with D hard to call. The CDR3 has 15 residues. Germline values: CDR1 MNHEY, CDR2 SVGAGI. With 2 bases removed from V and 0 bases from J, the gap between germline ends came to 8 bases. CDR3 residues: CASSYAGSSYNEQFF. CDR3 nucleotides: TGTGCCAGCAGTTACGCCGGTAGCTCCTACAATGAGCAGTTCTTC.

V and J are TRBV6-5 and TRBJ1-1; TRBD1 matches 7 bases. Trimming took 2 bases from V and 2 from J; bases not matched to a gene: 5. The CDR3 length is 15 residues. CDR1 MNHEY and CDR2 SVGAGI come from the germline V gene. DNA of the CDR3: TGTGCCAGCAGTTACGTGACAGGGACAAACACTGAAGCTTTCTTT. This sequence encodes CASSYVTGTNTEAFF.

This chain joins TRBV5-6 and TRBJ2-2, with 12 positions matching TRBD1. Germline values: CDR1 SGHDT, CDR2 YYEEEE. V was clipped by 3 bases and J by 7 bases; unmatched bases: 4. The CDR3 has 15 amino acids. CDR3 nucleotide sequence: TGTGCCAGCAGCTATGGGACAGGGGGCTTCGGGGAGCTGTTTTTT. Translation: CASSYGTGGFGELFF. The entire variable domain, with the rest obtained from reference TRBV5-6 and TRBJ2-2, is as follows: DAGVTQSPTHLIKTRGQQVTLRCSPKSGHDTVSWYQQALGQGPQFIFQYYEEEERQRGNFPDRFSGHQFPNYSSELNVNALLLGDSALYLCASSYGTGGFGELFFGEGSRLTVL.

The genes are TRBV6-5 and TRBJ1-2; D unclear. CDR3 length equals 15 residues. The germline gives CDR1 MNHEY, CDR2 SVGAGI. Trimming cost V 5 bases and J 0 bases, with 13 bases left between them. CDR3 nucleotide sequence: TGTGCCAGCAGTCCCGTTGAGGCGGCTAACTATGGCTACACCTTC. This codes for CASSPVEAANYGYTF.